The 28 T cell receptor beta chains reported below all come from one sample, sequenced in a study of cytomegalovirus exposure and HLA in healthy donors (dated 2017 in TCRdb). Libraries came from the immunoSEQ multiplex PCR assay. Held by TCRdb, this immuneACCESS table contains in-frame sequences only and omits some clones. Under half of the omission traces to an unresolved V gene where checked; the cause of the rest is unknown. Counted in this sample were 250,000 to 400,000 clones; approximately 86% of them appeared once. Of the sample, about 0.96% is held by the ten largest clones. The sample comprised PBMCs. The source of these receptors is a man aged 25-40 years in good health and CMV-seronegative.

This clone was detected once. The rearrangement uses TRBV5-1 and TRBJ2-5, with TRBD2 matching over 15 bases. V lost 4 bases and J lost 5; bases outside the gene matches: 9. Germline V CDR1 and CDR2: SGHRS, YFSETQ. The CDR3 length is 17 residues. The CDR3 sequence is CASSIGTSGGLGETQYF. CDR3 DNA: TGCGCCAGCAGCATCGGGACTAGCGGGGGGTTGGGGGAGACCCAGTACTTC. Variable domain in full (rest from reference TRBV5-1 and TRBJ2-5): KAGVTQTPRYLIKTRGQQVTLSCSPISGHRSVSWYQQTPGQGLQFLFEYFSETQRNKGNFPGRFSGRQFSNSRSEMNVSTLELGDSALYLCASSIGTSGGLGETQYFGPGTRLLVL.

The chain joins TRBV15 to TRBJ2-7; D gene uncertain. The CDR3 extends over 14 amino acids. The V and J ends lost 1 base and 0 bases respectively, with 7 bases between them. Germline CDR1 reads LNHNV; CDR2 reads YYDKDF (reference sequence). The CDR3 here is CATSRGQVSYEQYF. The CDR3 DNA sequence: TGTGCCACCAGCAGAGGGCAGGTCTCCTACGAGCAGTACTTC.

This chain uses TRBV6-1 with TRBJ2-7, with 10 bases aligning to TRBD1. CDR1 and CDR2 (germline): MNHNS, SASEGT. Unmatched junction bases numbered 10, after V lost 5 bases and J lost 6 bases. The CDR3 extends over 15 amino acids. CDR3 in amino acids: CASSFTGTGVSEQYF. In nucleotides, the CDR3 is TGTGCCAGCAGTTTCACCGGGACAGGGGTAAGCGAGCAGTACTTC.

The chain combines TRBV19 with TRBJ2-7; 12 nucleotides line up with TRBD2. Looked up from germline, CDR1 is LNHDA and CDR2 is SQIVND (reference sequence). V lost 4 bases, J lost 5 bases, and 9 bases stayed unmatched. The CDR3 spans 16 residues. DNA for the CDR3: TGTGCCAGTAGTAGCCTAGCGGGGGGGCTAATCCACGAGCAGTACTTC. As protein: CASSSLAGGLIHEQYF.

This chain connects TRBV7-9 to TRBJ1-1; no reliable D call. Germline V gives CDR1 SEHNR, CDR2 FQNEAQ (reference sequence). Trimming pared 2 bases from V and 6 bases from J, leaving 22 bases between. The CDR3 loop spans 17 amino acids. CDR3 nucleotide sequence: TGTGCCAGCAGCTTAACGGGATATGGCGTTTTCCTTCCTGAAGCTTTCTTT. Translation: CASSLTGYGVFLPEAFF.

This sequence joins TRBV7-2 and TRBJ1-1; D might be TRBD1 (6 bases). Germline assignment: CDR1 SGHTA and CDR2 FQGNSA. The CDR3 extends over 15 amino acids. Trimming removed 1 base at V and 1 base at J, with 10 bases between. CDR3 nucleotide sequence: TGTGCCAGCAGCTTAGTAGGGACAACGAACACTGAAGCTTTCTTT. Protein: CASSLVGTTNTEAFF.

The chain uses TRBV11-3 and TRBJ2-7, with D perhaps matching TRBD2 (7 bases). There are 17 residues in the CDR3. Between the trimmed V and J ends, which lost 3 bases and 7 bases, there was a span of 25 bases. Looked up from germline, CDR1 is SGHNT and CDR2 is YENEEA. The CDR3 region has the DNA TGTGCCAGCAGCTTGAGCCGCGGGGGCACGGGCTTAGGAGAGCAGTACTTC. Translated, it gives CASSLSRGGTGLGEQYF. The entire variable domain, with the rest obtained from reference TRBV11-3 and TRBJ2-7, is as follows: EAGVVQSPRYKIIEKKQPVAFWCNPISGHNTLYWYLQNLGQGPELLIRYENEEAVDDSQLPKDRFSAERLKGVDSTLKIQPAELGDSAVYLCASSLSRGGTGLGEQYFGPGTRLTVT.

The chain's CDR3 is CAGAGTGFYNEQFF. In DNA, the CDR3 is TGTGCCGGGGCCGGGACAGGGTTCTACAATGAGCAGTTCTTC. The gene calls are TRBV2 and TRBJ2-1, with 9 positions matching TRBD1. CDR3 length: 14 residues. V shed 11 bases, J shed 3 bases, and the junction held 8 bases outside the gene matches. The germline CDR1 and CDR2 sequences are SNHLY and FYNNEI.

This chain links TRBV19 with TRBJ1-1; a weak D match, TRBD1 (5 bases). Germline values: CDR1 LNHDA, CDR2 SQIVND (reference sequence). V lost 8 bases and J 3 bases, leaving 10 bases between the germline ends. The CDR3 runs to 12 residues. In DNA, the CDR3 is TGTGCCAGTCGCGGGGGATACACTGAAGCTTTCTTT. Encoded protein: CASRGGYTEAFF.

The rearrangement joins TRBV27 to TRBJ1-2; D possibly corresponds to TRBD1 (6 bases). The ends were cut back, 8 bases at V and 3 bases at J, with 13 bases in the middle. This CDR3 spans 13 amino acids. The germline V gene has CDR1 MNHEY and CDR2 SMNVEV (reference sequence). The CDR3 DNA reads as TGTGCCAGCCGACGTCCAGGGGACTATGGCTACACCTTC. Its protein is CASRRPGDYGYTF.

This clone appeared once. The V call is TRBV29-1, the J call TRBJ2-5; D not resolved. V was cut by 3 bases and J by 5 bases, with 4 bases left in between. This CDR3 region has 10 residues. Germline CDR1 and CDR2: SQVTM and ANQGSEA. CDR3 in amino acids: CSVEEETQYF. The CDR3 DNA reads as TGCAGCGTTGAGGAGGAGACCCAGTACTTC.

The chain has TRBV5-5 and TRBJ2-7; possible D gene TRBD2, 5 bases. Trimming stripped 4 bases from V and 3 bases from J, with 11 bases between. This CDR3 has 13 residues. CDR1 and CDR2 from the germline V gene are SGHKS and YYEKEE (reference sequence). The CDR3 DNA reads TGTGCCAGCAGCACTCGCGGAGGCTACGAGCAGTACTTC. It translates to CASSTRGGYEQYF.

This clone appeared a single time. The chain employs TRBV6-5 and TRBJ2-3, with TRBD1 matching over 7 bases. V trimming: 2 bases; J trimming: 6 bases; junction bases outside the gene matches: 8. Germline CDR1 and CDR2: MNHEY and SVGAGI. This CDR3 region has 15 residues. DNA of the CDR3: TGTGCCAGCAGTTACGAGGGGGCCACAGAGGATACGCAGTATTTT. Encoded protein: CASSYEGATEDTQYF.

The gene calls are TRBV2 and TRBJ2-7, with 13 bases lining up with TRBD2. The ends lost 6 bases at V and 7 bases at J; junction bases unmatched: 12. Germline values: CDR1 SNHLY, CDR2 FYNNEI. This CDR3 comprises 16 residues. As DNA, the CDR3 is TGTGCCAGCAGACCCGGACTAGCGGGGGCCAGGGGGGAGCAGTACTTC. Residues: CASRPGLAGARGEQYF.

The chain uses TRBV9 and TRBJ2-3; 12 bases match TRBD2. This CDR3 spans 16 amino acids. The germline gives CDR1 SGDLS, CDR2 YYNGEE. J lost 4 bases, V lost 5 bases, and 8 bases had no gene match. The DNA for the CDR3 is TGTGCCAGCAGGCCTACTAGCGGGGGGTGGGCAGATACGCAGTATTTT. Protein sequence: CASRPTSGGWADTQYF.

The rearrangement links TRBV27 to TRBJ1-1, with 7 positions matching TRBD1. Germline lookup yields CDR1 MNHEY and CDR2 SMNVEV (reference sequence). V gave up 5 bases and J gave up 1 base; unmatched junction bases: 7. This CDR3 is 15 amino acids long. CDR3 in amino acids: CASSPHRGKNTEAFF. The CDR3 nucleotides are TGTGCCAGCAGTCCCCACAGGGGCAAGAACACTGAAGCTTTCTTT.

The genes are TRBV23-1 and TRBJ2-2; the D gene is possibly TRBD1 (6 bases). TRBV23-1 is designated an ORF whose function remains uncertain. The CDR3 has 15 amino acids. V was trimmed by 9 bases and J by 2 bases, leaving 16 bases between them. CDR3 region: CASIPGAPNTGELFF. In nucleotides, the CDR3 is TGCGCCAGTATACCAGGGGCTCCTAACACCGGGGAGCTGTTTTTT.

The chain employs TRBV6-6 and TRBJ2-7; 7 bases align to TRBD1. V trimming: 8 bases; J trimming: 5 bases; junction bases outside the gene matches: 9. CDR1 and CDR2 (germline): MNHNY, SVGAGI (reference sequence). The CDR3 consists of 13 residues. The CDR3 here is CASLGDSIHEQYF. The CDR3 coding sequence is TGTGCCAGCTTGGGGGACAGCATCCACGAGCAGTACTTC.

The chain links TRBV11-2 to TRBJ2-7; D perhaps matches TRBD1 (6 bases). In germline, CDR1 is SGHAT, CDR2 FQNNGV. The CDR3 has 16 amino acids. V was clipped by 1 base and J by 6 bases, with 19 bases between them. The CDR3 here is CASSLVGRAGDGEQYF. CDR3 DNA: TGTGCCAGCAGCTTAGTGGGCCGGGCAGGGGATGGCGAGCAGTACTTC.

This chain links TRBV5-1 with TRBJ1-2; TRBD1 aligns across 7 bases. The germline V gene has CDR1 SGHRS and CDR2 YFSETQ. This CDR3 comprises 14 residues. J lost 0 bases, V lost 3 bases, and 2 bases had no gene match. DNA of the CDR3: TGCGCCAGCAGCTCGGGACAGACTAACTATGGCTACACCTTC. It specifies CASSSGQTNYGYTF.

This clone was seen more than once but under ten times. This chain links TRBV10-1 with TRBJ2-3; possible D gene TRBD1, 5 bases. The CDR3 runs to 15 residues. Germline V gene lookup returns CDR1 WNHNN and CDR2 SYGVQD (reference sequence). Trimming took 5 bases from V and 2 from J, leaving 14 bases between them. This CDR3 is CASSPLDTLTDTQYF. CDR3 nucleotides: TGCGCCAGCAGTCCCCTGGACACTCTCACAGATACGCAGTATTTT.

The chain carries TRBV9 and TRBJ2-1; a weak D match, TRBD1 (5 bases). This CDR3 is built from 11 residues. V lost 5 bases and J 8 bases, leaving 8 bases between the germline ends. CDR1 is SGDLS, CDR2 YYNGEE, per germline. CDR3 protein: CASRGADEQFF. The CDR3 bases are TGTGCCAGCAGAGGGGCCGATGAGCAGTTCTTC.

The V call is TRBV5-1, the J call TRBJ2-3; D is perhaps TRBD2 (7 bases). Germline V gene lookup returns CDR1 SGHRS and CDR2 YFSETQ. The length of the CDR3 is 14 residues. V shed 6 bases and J shed 3 bases, with 14 bases lying between them. CDR3: CASKGGTETDTQYF. The CDR3 DNA reads as TGCGCCAGCAAGGGGGGGACGGAAACAGATACGCAGTATTTT.

The chain couples TRBV7-9 to TRBJ2-5, with a possible D match to TRBD1 (6 bases). The germline V and J ends were trimmed by 8 bases and 5 bases, with 15 bases remaining between them. Germline values: CDR1 SEHNR, CDR2 FQNEAQ (reference sequence). The length of the CDR3 is 13 residues. CDR3 sequence: CASQSDRWETQYF. The DNA for the CDR3 is TGTGCCAGCCAAAGCGACAGGTGGGAGACCCAGTACTTC.

The chain is built from TRBV5-1 and TRBJ2-5, with a tentative D call TRBD2 (5 bases). The CDR3 is made up of 14 amino acids. Trimming shortened V by 0 bases and J by 5 bases, and 11 bases separated the two germline ends. Germline V gene sequence: CDR1 SGHRS, CDR2 YFSETQ. CDR3 region: CASSLAQREETQYF. The CDR3 DNA follows: TGCGCCAGCAGCTTGGCACAGAGGGAGGAGACCCAGTACTTC.

The chain uses TRBV10-1 and TRBJ2-2, with 11 bases lining up with TRBD1. Looked up from germline, CDR1 is WNHNN and CDR2 is SYGVQD (reference sequence). After removal of 5 bases from V and 7 bases from J, the junction contained 6 bases not matched to a gene. CDR3 length equals 15 residues. The CDR3 DNA reads TGCGCCAGCAGTCCGGACAGGGGGCGAAGCGGGGAGCTGTTTTTT. The encoded protein is CASSPDRGRSGELFF.

CDR3 sequence: CAISGTPNSPLHF. CDR3 nucleotide sequence: TGTGCCATCAGTGGGACACCAAATTCACCCCTCCACTTT. The chain couples TRBV10-3 to TRBJ1-6; TRBD1 might be the D (5 bases). The ends were cut back, 4 bases at V and 7 bases at J, with 8 bases in the middle. Germline V gene sequence: CDR1 ENHRY, CDR2 SYGVKD. CDR3 length: 13 amino acids.

V and J are TRBV19 and TRBJ1-4; D is perhaps TRBD1 (5 bases). Per germline, CDR1 LNHDA and CDR2 SQIVND (reference sequence). The V gene lost 1 base and the J gene lost 5 bases, with 11 bases spanning the gap. The CDR3 has 15 residues. CDR3 coding DNA: TGTGCCAGTAGTATAGGGACACTCCGGAATGAAAAACTGTTTTTT. Its translation: CASSIGTLRNEKLFF. The full variable domain, completed using reference TRBV19 and TRBJ1-4, is DGGITQSPKYLFRKEGQNVTLSCEQNLNHDAMYWYRQDPGQGLRLIYYSQIVNDFQKGDIAEGYSVSREKKESFPLTVTSAQKNPTAFYLCASSIGTLRNEKLFFGSGTQLSVL.